These 13 T cell receptor beta chains were sequenced from one sample in a study of identifying expanded T cells in peripheral blood. The data were produced by immunoSEQ multiplex PCR, yet TCRdb's version contains in-frame clones alone and is incomplete. The repertoire has roughly 100,000 clones, approximately 88% of them found once; the top ten carry over 12%. Sequencing input: blood. These receptors all come from a person aged 18 to 75 in good health.

V is TRBV5-1 and J is TRBJ2-7; D is undetermined. Germline CDR1 reads SGHRS; CDR2 reads YFSETQ. Trimming shortened V by 4 bases and J by 2 bases, and 7 bases separated the two germline ends. The length of the CDR3 is 12 residues. The CDR3 region is CASSGEPYEQYF. CDR3 DNA sequence: TGCGCCAGCAGCGGCGAGCCCTACGAGCAGTACTTC.

The chain has TRBV14 and TRBJ1-2, with unresolved D. Germline V lookup: CDR1 SGHDN, CDR2 FVKESK. The CDR3 covers 13 residues. The ends were cut back, 0 bases at V and 2 bases at J, with 4 bases in the middle. CDR3 protein: CASSQDLNYGYTF. The CDR3, as DNA: TGTGCCAGCAGCCAAGATCTCAACTATGGCTACACCTTC.

The rearrangement links TRBV6-6 to TRBJ2-1; 10 bases map to TRBD2. The germline CDR1 and CDR2 sequences are MNHNY and SVGAGI (reference sequence). The trim removed 2 bases at V and 7 bases at J, leaving 8 bases unmatched. This CDR3 is 16 amino acids long. Here the CDR3 reads CASSYPERGGRNEQFF. The DNA of the CDR3 is TGTGCCAGCAGTTACCCCGAGCGGGGGGGCCGGAATGAGCAGTTCTTC.

This chain uses TRBV9 with TRBJ2-5, with no clear D. This CDR3 is 11 amino acids long. The germline gives CDR1 SGDLS, CDR2 YYNGEE. V lost 4 bases and J 4 bases, leaving 5 bases between the germline ends. The DNA for the CDR3 is TGTGCCAGCAGCTCCGCAGAGACCCAGTACTTC. Translation gives CASSSAETQYF.

The chain recombines TRBV10-2 with TRBJ2-3; no reliable D call. The CDR3 has 14 residues. The ends were cut back, 3 bases at V and 2 bases at J, with 9 bases in the middle. The germline V gene has CDR1 WSHSY and CDR2 SAAADI. CDR3 DNA sequence: TGCGCCAGCAGTGACTCCCTGAACACAGATACGCAGTATTTT. This codes for CASSDSLNTDTQYF.

The chain is built from TRBV2 and TRBJ2-3; D is ambiguous. Germline-derived CDR1 and CDR2 are SNHLY and FYNNEI. The CDR3 sequence is 14 residues long. Trimming pared 7 bases from V and 0 bases from J, leaving 11 bases between. The chain's CDR3 is CASMVYTSTDTQYF. Written as DNA, the CDR3 is TGTGCCAGCATGGTCTACACTAGCACAGATACGCAGTATTTT. The whole variable domain, remainder taken from reference TRBV2 and TRBJ2-3, is EPEVTQTPSHQVTQMGQEVILRCVPISNHLYFYWYRQILGQKVEFLVSFYNNEISEKSEIFDDQFSVERPDGSNFTLKIRSTKLEDSAMYFCASMVYTSTDTQYFGPGTRLTVL.

This chain connects TRBV27 to TRBJ1-4; D gene ambiguous. Trimming pared 6 bases from V and 0 bases from J, leaving 8 bases between. The CDR3 extends over 14 amino acids. The germline gives CDR1 MNHEY, CDR2 SMNVEV (reference sequence). This CDR3 is CASRIHSTNEKLFF. The CDR3 DNA is TGTGCCAGCAGAATCCATTCAACTAATGAAAAACTGTTTTTT.

The chain recombines TRBV28 with TRBJ2-7; the D is unclear. Trimming removed 7 bases at V and 4 bases at J, with 8 bases between. CDR3 length equals 11 residues. From germline, CDR1 is MDHEN and CDR2 SYDVKM. The CDR3, as DNA: TGTGCCAGCACTGGCGGATACGAGCAGTACTTC. Translation: CASTGGYEQYF.

The rearrangement joins TRBV27 to TRBJ2-5, with D perhaps TRBD1 (5 bases). CDR1 and CDR2 from the germline V gene are MNHEY and SMNVEV (reference sequence). The CDR3 spans 16 residues. V shed 4 bases and J shed 3 bases, with 18 bases lying between them. Here the CDR3 DNA reads TGTGCCAGCAGTTCCGTGGACATCTTTAGGAAAGAGACCCAGTACTTC. Its protein is CASSSVDIFRKETQYF.

The rearrangement uses TRBV19 and TRBJ2-1; the D gene is possibly TRBD2 (7 bases). CDR1 is LNHDA, CDR2 SQIVND, per germline (reference sequence). V lost 10 bases to trimming and J lost 12 bases, with 28 bases between them. The CDR3 is 15 residues long. This chain's CDR3 is CATAELRGRAAGQFF. CDR3 DNA sequence: TGTGCCACCGCCGAGTTGAGGGGGAGGGCCGCAGGGCAGTTCTTC.

The chain carries TRBV29-1 and TRBJ1-4; D call uncertain. CDR1 and CDR2 (germline): SQVTM, ANQGSEA. The CDR3 loop spans 15 amino acids. Trimming took 0 bases from V and 4 from J, leaving 12 bases between them. This chain's CDR3 is CSVEDGSDLNEKLFF. CDR3 bases: TGCAGCGTTGAAGATGGGTCAGACCTTAATGAAAAACTGTTTTTT.

V gene TRBV7-9 combines with J gene TRBJ1-4; TRBD1 matches 7 bases. Trimming cost V 5 bases and J 8 bases; bases outside gene matches: 8. The CDR3 is made up of 14 amino acids. Germline V gene lookup returns CDR1 SEHNR and CDR2 FQNEAQ (reference sequence). The CDR3 is CASSTTPGQEKLFF. The CDR3, as DNA: TGTGCCAGCAGCACCACTCCGGGACAGGAAAAACTGTTTTTT.

The V and J genes are TRBV5-1 and TRBJ2-3; no definite D call. The V gene lost 4 bases and the J gene lost 5 bases, with 11 bases spanning the gap. Per germline, CDR1 SGHRS and CDR2 YFSETQ. The CDR3 contains 13 residues. CDR3 bases: TGCGCCAGCAGCGAGGAGATGGAAGATACGCAGTATTTT. Translation gives CASSEEMEDTQYF.